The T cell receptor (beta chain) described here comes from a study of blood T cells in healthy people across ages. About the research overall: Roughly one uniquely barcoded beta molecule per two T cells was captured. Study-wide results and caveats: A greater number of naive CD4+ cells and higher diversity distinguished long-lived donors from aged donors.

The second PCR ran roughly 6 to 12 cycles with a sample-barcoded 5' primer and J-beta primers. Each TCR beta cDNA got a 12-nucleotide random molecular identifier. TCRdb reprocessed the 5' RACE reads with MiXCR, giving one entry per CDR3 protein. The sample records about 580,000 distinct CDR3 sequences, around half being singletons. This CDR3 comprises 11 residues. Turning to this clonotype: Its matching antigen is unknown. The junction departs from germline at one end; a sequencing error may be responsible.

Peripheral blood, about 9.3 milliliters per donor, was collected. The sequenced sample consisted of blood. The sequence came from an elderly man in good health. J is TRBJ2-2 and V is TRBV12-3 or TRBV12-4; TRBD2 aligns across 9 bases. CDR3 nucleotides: TGTGTCAGCACTAGCGGGTGGGAGCTGTTTTTT. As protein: CVSTSGWELFF.